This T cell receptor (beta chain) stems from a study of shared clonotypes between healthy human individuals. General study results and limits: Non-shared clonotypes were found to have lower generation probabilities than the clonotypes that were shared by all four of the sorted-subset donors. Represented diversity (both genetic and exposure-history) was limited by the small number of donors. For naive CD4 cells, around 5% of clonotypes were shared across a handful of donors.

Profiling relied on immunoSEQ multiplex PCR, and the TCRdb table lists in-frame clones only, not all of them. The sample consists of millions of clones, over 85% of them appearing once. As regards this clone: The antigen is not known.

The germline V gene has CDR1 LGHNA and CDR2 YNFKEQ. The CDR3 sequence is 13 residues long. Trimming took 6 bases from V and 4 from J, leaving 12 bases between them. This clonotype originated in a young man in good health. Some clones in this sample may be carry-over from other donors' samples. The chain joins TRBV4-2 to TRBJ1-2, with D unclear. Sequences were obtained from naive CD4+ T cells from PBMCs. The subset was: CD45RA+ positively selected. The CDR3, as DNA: TGTGCCAGCAGAAGACCCGACGGCTATGGCTACACCTTC. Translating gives CASRRPDGYGYTF.